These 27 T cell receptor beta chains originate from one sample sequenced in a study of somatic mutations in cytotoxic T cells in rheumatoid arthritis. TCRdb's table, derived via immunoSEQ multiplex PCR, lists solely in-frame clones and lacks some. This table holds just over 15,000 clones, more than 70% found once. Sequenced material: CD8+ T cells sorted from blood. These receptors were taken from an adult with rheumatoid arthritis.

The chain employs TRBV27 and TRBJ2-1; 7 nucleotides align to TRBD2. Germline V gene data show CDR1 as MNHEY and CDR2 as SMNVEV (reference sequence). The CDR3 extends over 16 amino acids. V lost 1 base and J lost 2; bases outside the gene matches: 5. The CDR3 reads CASSLYGGSTYNEQFF. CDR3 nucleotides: TGTGCCAGCAGTTTATATGGCGGGAGTACCTACAATGAGCAGTTCTTC.

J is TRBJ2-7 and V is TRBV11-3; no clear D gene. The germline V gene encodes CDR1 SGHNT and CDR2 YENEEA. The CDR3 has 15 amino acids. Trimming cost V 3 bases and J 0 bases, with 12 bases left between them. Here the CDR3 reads CASSLAGDSSYEQYF. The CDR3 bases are TGTGCCAGCAGCTTGGCAGGCGATAGCTCCTACGAGCAGTACTTC.

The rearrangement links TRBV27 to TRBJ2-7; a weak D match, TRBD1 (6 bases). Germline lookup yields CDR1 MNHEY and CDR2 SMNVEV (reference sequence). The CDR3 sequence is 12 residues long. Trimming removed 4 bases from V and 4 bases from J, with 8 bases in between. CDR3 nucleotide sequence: TGTGCCAGCAGTTGGGGGCCTTACGAGCAGTACTTC. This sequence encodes CASSWGPYEQYF.

The CDR3 DNA is TGTGCCAGCAGCTTCGGACCGGGACAGGGGTACTATGGCTACACCTTC. Translating it yields CASSFGPGQGYYGYTF. V gene TRBV9 combines with J gene TRBJ1-2; TRBD1 aligns across 10 bases. V dropped 4 bases and J dropped 3; count of bases not matched to a gene: 9. Germline-derived CDR1 and CDR2 are SGDLS and YYNGEE. The CDR3 consists of 16 residues.

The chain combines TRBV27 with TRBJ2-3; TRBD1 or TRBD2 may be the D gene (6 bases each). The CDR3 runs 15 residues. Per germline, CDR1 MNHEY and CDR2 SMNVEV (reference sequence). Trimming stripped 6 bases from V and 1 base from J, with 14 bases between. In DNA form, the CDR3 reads TGTGCCAGCAGGGAAGAGGGGGAGGGCACAGATACGCAGTATTTT. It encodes CASREEGEGTDTQYF.

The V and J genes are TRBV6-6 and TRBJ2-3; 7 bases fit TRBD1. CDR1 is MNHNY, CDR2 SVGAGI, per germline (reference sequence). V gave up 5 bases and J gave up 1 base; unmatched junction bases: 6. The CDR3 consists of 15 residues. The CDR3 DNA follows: TGTGCCAGCAGTAAACGGACAGGAGGCACAGATACGCAGTATTTT. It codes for CASSKRTGGTDTQYF.

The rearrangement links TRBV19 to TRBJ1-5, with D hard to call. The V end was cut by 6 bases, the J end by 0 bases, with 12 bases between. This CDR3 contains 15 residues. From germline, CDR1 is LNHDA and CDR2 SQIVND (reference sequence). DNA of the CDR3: TGTGCCAGTAGAGCGGCAGATCGTAGCAATCAGCCCCAGCATTTT. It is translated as CASRAADRSNQPQHF. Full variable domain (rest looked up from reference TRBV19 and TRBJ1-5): DGGITQSPKYLFRKEGQNVTLSCEQNLNHDAMYWYRQDPGQGLRLIYYSQIVNDFQKGDIAEGYSVSREKKESFPLTVTSAQKNPTAFYLCASRAADRSNQPQHFGDGTRLSIL.

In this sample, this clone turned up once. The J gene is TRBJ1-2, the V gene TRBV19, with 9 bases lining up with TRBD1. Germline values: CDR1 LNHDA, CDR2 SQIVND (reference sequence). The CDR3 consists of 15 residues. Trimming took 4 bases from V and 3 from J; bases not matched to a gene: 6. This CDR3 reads CASSTWDREDYGYTF. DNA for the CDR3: TGTGCCAGTAGTACCTGGGACAGGGAGGACTATGGCTACACCTTC.

The CDR3 region is CASSRGLAYEQYF. CDR3 in DNA: TGTGCCAGCAGCCGGGGACTAGCTTACGAGCAGTACTTC. This chain uses TRBV7-9 with TRBJ2-7, with 9 bases fitting TRBD2. Losses at the gene ends were 5 bases for V and 4 bases for J; bases not matched to a gene: 3. The CDR3 extends over 13 amino acids. CDR1 is SEHNR, CDR2 FQNEAQ, per germline (reference sequence).

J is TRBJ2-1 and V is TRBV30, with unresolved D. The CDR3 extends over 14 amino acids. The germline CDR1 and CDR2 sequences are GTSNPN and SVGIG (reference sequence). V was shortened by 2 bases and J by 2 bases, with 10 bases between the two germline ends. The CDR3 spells CAWSLGATYNEQFF. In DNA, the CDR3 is TGTGCCTGGAGTCTAGGCGCGACCTACAATGAGCAGTTCTTC.

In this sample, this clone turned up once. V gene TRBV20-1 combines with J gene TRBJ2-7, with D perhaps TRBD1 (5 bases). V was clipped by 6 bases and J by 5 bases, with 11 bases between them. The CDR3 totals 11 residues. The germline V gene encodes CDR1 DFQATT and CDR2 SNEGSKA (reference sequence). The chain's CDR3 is CSADWGHEQYF. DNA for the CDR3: TGCAGTGCCGACTGGGGCCACGAGCAGTACTTC.

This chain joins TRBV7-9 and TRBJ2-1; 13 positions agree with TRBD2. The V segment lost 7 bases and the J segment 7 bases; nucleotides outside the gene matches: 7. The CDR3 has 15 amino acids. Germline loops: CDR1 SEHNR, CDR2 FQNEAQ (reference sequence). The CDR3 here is CASITGTSGINEQFF. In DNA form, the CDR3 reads TGTGCCAGCATCACCGGGACTAGCGGGATTAATGAGCAGTTCTTC.

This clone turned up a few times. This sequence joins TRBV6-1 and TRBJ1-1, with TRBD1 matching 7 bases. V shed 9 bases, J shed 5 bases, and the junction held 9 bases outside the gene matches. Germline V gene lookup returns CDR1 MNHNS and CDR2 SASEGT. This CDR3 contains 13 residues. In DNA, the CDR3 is TGTGCCAGTGCAGGGGGGTTACGGACTGAAGCTTTCTTT. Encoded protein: CASAGGLRTEAFF.

CDR3 bases: TGCGCCAGCAATATAGGACAGGGGAGTAATCAGCCCCAGCATTTT. Translation: CASNIGQGSNQPQHF. The chain employs TRBV4-1 and TRBJ1-5; TRBD1 aligns across 9 bases. The germline gives CDR1 MGHRA, CDR2 YSYEKL. The CDR3 length is 15 residues. Losses at the gene ends were 7 bases for V and 4 bases for J; bases not matched to a gene: 8.

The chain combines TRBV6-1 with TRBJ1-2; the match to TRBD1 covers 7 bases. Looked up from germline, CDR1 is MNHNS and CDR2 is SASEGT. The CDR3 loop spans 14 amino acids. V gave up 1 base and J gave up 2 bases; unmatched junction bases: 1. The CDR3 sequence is CASSEGDSNYGYTF. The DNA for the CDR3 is TGTGCCAGCAGTGAAGGGGACAGCAACTATGGCTACACCTTC.

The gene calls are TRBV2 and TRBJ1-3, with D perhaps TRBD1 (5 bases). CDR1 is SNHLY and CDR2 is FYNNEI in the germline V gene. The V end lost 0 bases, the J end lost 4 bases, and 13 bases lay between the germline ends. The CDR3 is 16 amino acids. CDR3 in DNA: TGTGCCAGCAGTGAAGCGAGGGGTATAGGAGGAAACACCATATATTTT. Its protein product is CASSEARGIGGNTIYF.

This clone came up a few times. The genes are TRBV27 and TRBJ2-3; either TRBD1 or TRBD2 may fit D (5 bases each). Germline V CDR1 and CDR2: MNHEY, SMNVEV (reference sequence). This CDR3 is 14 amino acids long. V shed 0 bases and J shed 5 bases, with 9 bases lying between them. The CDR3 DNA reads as TGTGCCAGCAGTTTATCGAGGGGTGGAGATACGCAGTATTTT. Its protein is CASSLSRGGDTQYF.

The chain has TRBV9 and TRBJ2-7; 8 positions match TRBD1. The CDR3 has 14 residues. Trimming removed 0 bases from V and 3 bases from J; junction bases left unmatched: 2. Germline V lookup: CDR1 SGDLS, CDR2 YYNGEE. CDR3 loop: CASSVGGQGYEQYF. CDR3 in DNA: TGTGCCAGCAGCGTAGGCGGACAGGGCTACGAGCAGTACTTC.

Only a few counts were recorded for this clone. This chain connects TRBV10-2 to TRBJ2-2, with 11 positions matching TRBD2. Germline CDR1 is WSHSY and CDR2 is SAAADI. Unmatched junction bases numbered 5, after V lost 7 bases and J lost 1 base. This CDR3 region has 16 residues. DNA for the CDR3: TGCGCCAGCAATCCTGGGACTAGCGGGAACACCGGGGAGCTGTTTTTT. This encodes CASNPGTSGNTGELFF.

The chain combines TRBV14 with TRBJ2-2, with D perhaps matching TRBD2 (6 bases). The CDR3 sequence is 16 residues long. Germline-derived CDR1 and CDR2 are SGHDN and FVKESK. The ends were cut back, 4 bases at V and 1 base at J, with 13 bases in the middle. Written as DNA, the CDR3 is TGTGCCAGCAGCCCTCTGGCGGGGCTGAACACCGGGGAGCTGTTTTTT. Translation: CASSPLAGLNTGELFF.

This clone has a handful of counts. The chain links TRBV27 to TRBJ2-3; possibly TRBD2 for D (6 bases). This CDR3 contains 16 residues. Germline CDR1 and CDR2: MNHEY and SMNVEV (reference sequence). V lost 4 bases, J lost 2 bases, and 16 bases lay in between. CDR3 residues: CASSWRRESLTDTQYF. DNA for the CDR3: TGTGCCAGCAGTTGGCGTCGGGAGAGCCTCACAGATACGCAGTATTTT.

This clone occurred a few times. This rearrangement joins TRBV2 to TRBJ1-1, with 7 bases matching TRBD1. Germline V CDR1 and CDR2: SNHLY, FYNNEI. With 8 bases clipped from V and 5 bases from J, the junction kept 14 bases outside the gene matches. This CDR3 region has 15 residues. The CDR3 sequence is CASAGADRAGTEAFF. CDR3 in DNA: TGTGCCAGCGCGGGGGCCGACAGGGCTGGGACTGAAGCTTTCTTT.

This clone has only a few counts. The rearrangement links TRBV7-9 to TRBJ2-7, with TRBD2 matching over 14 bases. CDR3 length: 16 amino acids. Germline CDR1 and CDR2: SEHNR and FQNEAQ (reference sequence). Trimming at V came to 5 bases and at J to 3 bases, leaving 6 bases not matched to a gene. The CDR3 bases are TGTGCCAGCAGCCATCCGGGACTAGCGGGAGACTACGAGCAGTACTTC. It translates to CASSHPGLAGDYEQYF.

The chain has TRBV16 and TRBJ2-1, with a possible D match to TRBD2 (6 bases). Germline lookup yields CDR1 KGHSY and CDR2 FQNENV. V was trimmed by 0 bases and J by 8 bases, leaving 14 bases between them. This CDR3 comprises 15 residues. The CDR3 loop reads CASSQSLTRAHEQFF. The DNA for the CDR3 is TGTGCCAGCAGCCAATCGCTGACTAGAGCTCATGAGCAGTTCTTC.

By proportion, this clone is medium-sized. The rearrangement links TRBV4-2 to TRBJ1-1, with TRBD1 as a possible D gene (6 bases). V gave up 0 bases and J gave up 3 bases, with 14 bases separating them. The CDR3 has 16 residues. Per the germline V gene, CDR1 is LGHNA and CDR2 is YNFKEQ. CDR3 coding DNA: TGTGCCAGCAGCCAAGATTGGGAGGGGGTCGACACTGAAGCTTTCTTT. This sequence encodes CASSQDWEGVDTEAFF.

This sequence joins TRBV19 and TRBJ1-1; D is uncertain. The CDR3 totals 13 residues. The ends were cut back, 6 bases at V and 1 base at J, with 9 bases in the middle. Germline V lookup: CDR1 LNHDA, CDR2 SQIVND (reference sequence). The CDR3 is CASRRRENTEAFF. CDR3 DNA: TGTGCCAGTAGAAGACGGGAGAACACTGAAGCTTTCTTT.

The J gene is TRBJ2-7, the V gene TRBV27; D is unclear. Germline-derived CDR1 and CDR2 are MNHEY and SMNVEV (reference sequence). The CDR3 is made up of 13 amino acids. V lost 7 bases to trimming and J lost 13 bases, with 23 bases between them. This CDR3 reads CASTPSGTPNFYF. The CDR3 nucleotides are TGTGCCAGCACTCCTTCAGGAACTCCTAATTTTTACTTC.